This record concerns one TCR beta chain sequence. Its specificity is not known. Naive CD8 T cells, phenotype CD8+CD4-CCR7+CD45RA+, were sorted. This sample was included in a study of molecular identifiers for immune sequencing clone quantification. Study in general: Split five ways in replicates, RNA from around 18,000 or 91,000 naive CD8 cells had four portions sequenced. The study's findings and limits: Effector cells kept over 98% of their molecules in clones above 20 RNA copies, while naive cells kept under 1% there.

The junction had 4 bases not matched to a gene; V was cut back by 3 bases and J by 5 bases. The length of the CDR3 is 15 residues. CDR1 is WSHSY and CDR2 is SAAADI in the germline V gene. TCR libraries were built in bulk with a published protocol and specific TCR primers. TCRdb reprocessed the PCR reads via MiXCR and lists one record per CDR3 protein. This table has approximately 550,000 distinct CDR3 sequences, around 23% appearing once. The chain combines TRBV10-2 with TRBJ2-5; 12 bases are a match to TRBD2. Sequenced: naive CD8+ T cells from blood, with Jurkat cell RNA spiked in. Subset meaning: FACS-sorted CD8+CD4-CCR7+CD45RA+ naive T cells. This TCR was sampled from a human donor in good health. Some libraries in this study had Jurkat cell RNA spiked in. The CDR3 is CASSDLAGGRETQYF. CDR3 bases: TGCGCCAGCAGTGATCTAGCGGGAGGGCGGGAGACCCAGTACTTC.